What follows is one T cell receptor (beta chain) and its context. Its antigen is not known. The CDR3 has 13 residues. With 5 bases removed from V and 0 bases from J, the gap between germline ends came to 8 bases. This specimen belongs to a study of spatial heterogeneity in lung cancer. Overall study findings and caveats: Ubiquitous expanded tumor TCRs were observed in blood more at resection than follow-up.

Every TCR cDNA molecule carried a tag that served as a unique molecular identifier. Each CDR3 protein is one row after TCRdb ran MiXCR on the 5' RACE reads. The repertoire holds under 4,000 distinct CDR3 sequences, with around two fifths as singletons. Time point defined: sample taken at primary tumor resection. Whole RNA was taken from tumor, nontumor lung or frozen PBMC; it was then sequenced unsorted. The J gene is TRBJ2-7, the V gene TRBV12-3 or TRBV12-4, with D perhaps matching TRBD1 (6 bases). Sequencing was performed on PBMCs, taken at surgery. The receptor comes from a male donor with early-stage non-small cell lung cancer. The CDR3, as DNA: TGTGCCAGCAGTCGGACAGACTCCTACGAGCAGTACTTC. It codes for CASSRTDSYEQYF.